Listed here are 10 T cell receptor beta chains from one sample, sequenced in a study of sequential checkpoint blockade in melanoma. Clones were sequenced by immunoSEQ multiplex PCR, and TCRdb holds only the in-frame ones, with some missing. Found here are 35,000 to 45,000 clones, about 88% of them singletons; the top ten hold 9.5% to 15%. The sample's treatment: randomized to nivolumab then ipilimumab (arm A) or the reverse (arm B). This material consisted of CD8+ T cells sorted from blood (inferred from file names), taken from a patient given nivolumab and ipilimumab in sequence. The receptors derive from a human donor with melanoma.

This rearrangement joins TRBV2 to TRBJ2-7, with TRBD1 matching 7 bases. The CDR3 is made up of 14 amino acids. J gave up 2 bases and V 6 bases, and 7 bases lay outside the gene matches. Germline V lookup: CDR1 SNHLY, CDR2 FYNNEI. CDR3 in amino acids: CASRSTGMTYEQYF. CDR3 bases: TGTGCCAGCAGGTCGACAGGGATGACCTACGAGCAGTACTTC.

The rearrangement uses TRBV30 and TRBJ1-2; D unresolved. From germline, CDR1 is GTSNPN and CDR2 SVGIG (reference sequence). V was clipped by 8 bases and J by 1 base, with 8 bases between them. The CDR3 spans 11 residues. CDR3 residues: CAGGFNYGYTF. CDR3 nucleotide sequence: TGTGCCGGAGGGTTTAACTATGGCTACACCTTC.

J is TRBJ2-5 and V is TRBV19; 9 nucleotides match TRBD1. Germline V CDR1 and CDR2: LNHDA, SQIVND (reference sequence). The CDR3 extends over 17 amino acids. Germline trimming cut 0 bases from V and 5 bases from J; bases unmatched to any gene: 10. The CDR3: CASSIEGQGVSYETQYF. CDR3 sequence (DNA): TGTGCCAGTAGTATAGAGGGACAGGGTGTTTCGTACGAGACCCAGTACTTC. The whole variable domain, filled in from reference TRBV19 and TRBJ2-5, reads DGGITQSPKYLFRKEGQNVTLSCEQNLNHDAMYWYRQDPGQGLRLIYYSQIVNDFQKGDIAEGYSVSREKKESFPLTVTSAQKNPTAFYLCASSIEGQGVSYETQYFGPGTRLLVL.

This chain connects TRBV7-2 to TRBJ2-3; a weak D match, TRBD1 (6 bases). Germline V gene lookup returns CDR1 SGHTA and CDR2 FQGNSA. The length of the CDR3 is 16 residues. The ends were cut back, 5 bases at V and 6 bases at J, with 21 bases in the middle. Here the CDR3 DNA reads TGTGCCAGCAGCCCCAACAGGGCTGTCCTTTGGGATACGCAGTATTTT. The encoded protein is CASSPNRAVLWDTQYF.

The chain joins TRBV7-9 to TRBJ2-1, with a possible D match to TRBD2 (6 bases). Germline V gene lookup returns CDR1 SEHNR and CDR2 FQNEAQ (reference sequence). This CDR3 spans 14 amino acids. V was pared by 5 bases and J by 7 bases, with 15 bases between. The chain's CDR3 is CASSPGVPKNEQFF. CDR3 nucleotides: TGTGCCAGCAGCCCGGGGGTCCCGAAGAATGAGCAGTTCTTC.

The chain links TRBV7-9 to TRBJ2-1; 12 positions agree with TRBD2. Looked up from germline, CDR1 is SEHNR and CDR2 is FQNEAQ (reference sequence). Germline trimming cut 4 bases from V and 1 base from J; bases unmatched to any gene: 11. This CDR3 has 19 residues. The CDR3 nucleotides read TGTGCCAGCAGCTCAACCCCCCCGACTAGCGGGAGTTCCTACAATGAGCAGTTCTTC. Translation gives CASSSTPPTSGSSYNEQFF.

The chain joins TRBV2 to TRBJ2-7, with D maybe TRBD2 (5 bases). V dropped 11 bases and J dropped 5 bases, with 13 bases sitting between them. CDR1 is SNHLY, CDR2 FYNNEI, per germline. The CDR3 consists of 11 residues. The CDR3 loop reads CAERRWNEQYF. The DNA for the CDR3 is TGTGCCGAGCGGCGGTGGAACGAGCAGTACTTC.

The genes are TRBV9 and TRBJ2-1, with a tentative D call TRBD2 (6 bases). Trimming left V 6 bases short and J 2 bases short, with 15 bases between. Germline V CDR1 and CDR2: SGDLS, YYNGEE. The length of the CDR3 is 15 residues. The CDR3 spells CASTLRAGPYNEQFF. Here the CDR3 DNA reads TGTGCCAGCACCCTTCGGGCGGGACCCTACAATGAGCAGTTCTTC.

This sequence joins TRBV9 and TRBJ2-5; the match to TRBD2 covers 10 bases. Germline lookup yields CDR1 SGDLS and CDR2 YYNGEE. The CDR3 extends over 15 amino acids. J was trimmed by 4 bases and V by 0 bases; bases with no gene match: 3. This CDR3 is CASSVEGLASETQYF. The CDR3 region has the DNA TGTGCCAGCAGCGTAGAGGGACTAGCGTCAGAGACCCAGTACTTC.

This clone was detected a few times. The V call is TRBV19, the J call TRBJ1-1; weak D call: TRBD1 (6 bases). The CDR3 is 12 residues long. Per the germline V gene, CDR1 is LNHDA and CDR2 is SQIVND (reference sequence). Trimming pared 9 bases from V and 0 bases from J, leaving 8 bases between. CDR3 region: CASRTVNTEAFF. The CDR3, as DNA: TGTGCCAGCCGGACAGTGAACACTGAAGCTTTCTTT.